One and the same sample provided the 3 T cell receptor beta chains below, sequenced in a study of blood T cell repertoires in COVID-19. Sequenced by immunoSEQ multiplex PCR; TCRdb stores in-frame clones only, minus some. The sample shows about 300,000 clones, over 85% of them seen only once. The sequenced sample was peripheral blood. All receptors come from a young woman with COVID-19, enrolled during active disease.

The gene calls are TRBV4-1 and TRBJ2-5; no clear D. Germline CDR1 is MGHRA and CDR2 is YSYEKL. Trimming stripped 1 base from V and 4 bases from J, with 10 bases between. This CDR3 comprises 14 residues. Here the CDR3 DNA reads TGCGCCAGCAGCCAAGTCGCAGGTGCAGAGACCCAGTACTTC. Residues: CASSQVAGAETQYF.

The J gene is TRBJ2-1, the V gene TRBV2, with 8 bases aligning to TRBD2. The CDR3 totals 14 residues. CDR1 SNHLY and CDR2 FYNNEI come from the germline V gene. Trimming at V came to 1 base and at J to 7 bases, leaving 3 bases not matched to a gene. CDR3 region: CASSEGGGRNEQFF. DNA of the CDR3: TGTGCCAGCAGTGAAGGGGGCGGGAGGAATGAGCAGTTCTTC. Supplemented by reference TRBV2 and TRBJ2-1, the full variable domain reads EPEVTQTPSHQVTQMGQEVILRCVPISNHLYFYWYRQILGQKVEFLVSFYNNEISEKSEIFDDQFSVERPDGSNFTLKIRSTKLEDSAMYFCASSEGGGRNEQFFGPGTRLTVL.

This clone was seen a single time. CDR3 sequence (DNA): TGCAGCGTTGAAGGCCAAGCCGATGAGCAGTTCTTC. This translates into CSVEGQADEQFF. The rearrangement links TRBV29-1 to TRBJ2-1; no firm D call. V gave up 1 base and J gave up 8 bases, with 9 bases separating them. The CDR3 has 12 residues. Germline-derived CDR1 and CDR2 are SQVTM and ANQGSEA.